This TCR beta chain originates from a study of T cell repertoires in cytomegalovirus infection. On the study more broadly: TCR beta signatures that were public indicated CMV infection and matching HLA type.

TCRdb passed the reads through MiXCR, listing each CDR3 protein once. Here the sample spans 500,000 to 600,000 distinct CDR3 sequences, 15% to 20% being singletons. Study observations and caveats: HLA-C-restricted, CMV-specific TCR beta clonotypes were dominant ex vivo.

The V gene lost 6 bases and the J gene lost 6 bases, with 18 bases spanning the gap. Germline-derived CDR1 and CDR2 are SNHLY and FYNNEI. The CDR3 runs to 15 residues. In regard to this clonotype: Its matching antigen is unknown.

The J gene is TRBJ2-1, the V gene TRBV2; D is unclear. The receptor was derived from a human donor in good health (CMV status not recorded). Some clones in this sample may be carry-over from other donors' samples. Source material: CD8+ T cells from PBMCs. The CDR3 DNA follows: TGTGCCAGCAGCCTCAGACAAGGGTCTGTCAATGAGCAGTTCTTC. Protein product: CASSLRQGSVNEQFF.